This T cell receptor beta chain was captured by sequencing in a study of T cell changes during pregnancy in multiple sclerosis. Assay: immunoSEQ multiplex PCR; the TCRdb copy retains only in-frame clones and omits some. Of nearly 80,000 clones listed, approximately 92% were seen once; the top ten hold 0.2% to 0.25%. Sequences were derived from CD4+ T cells from peripheral blood mononuclear cells, sampled before pregnancy. The clonotype originates from a female donor with multiple sclerosis, enrolled in a pregnancy study.

This chain's CDR3 is CASSLETGATDTQYF. The CDR3 DNA reads TGTGCCAGCAGCTTAGAGACTGGGGCCACAGATACGCAGTATTTT. The chain joins TRBV7-6 to TRBJ2-3, with TRBD1 as a possible D gene (5 bases). Looked up from germline, CDR1 is SGHVS and CDR2 is FNYEAQ. This CDR3 contains 15 residues. Trimming cost V 1 base and J 2 bases, with 10 bases left between them.